The entry that follows covers one T cell receptor (beta chain) sequence. Its antigen is unknown. Read data end 3 residues before the CDR3 end; the end is taken from the germline J gene. The data were taken from a study of T cells in women clearing cervical HPV infection. Whole-study context: Controls were women whose single incident HPV16 infection cleared within 12 months without precancer or cancer.

immunoSEQ multiplex PCR used an average of roughly 1,300 ng genomic DNA. Repertoires were generated with immunoSEQ multiplex PCR, while TCRdb's copy carries only in-frame clones and drops some. The repertoire table contains about 36,000 clones. The CDR3 is 15 residues long. In germline, CDR1 is SGHVS, CDR2 FNYEAQ. Findings of the study overall: TRBV6-7 abundance was lower in cases than controls (about 0.099% versus 0.16%). CIN3+ cases had significantly higher TCR richness than controls; evenness did not differ.

This sequence joins TRBV7-6 and TRBJ2-3, with D possibly being TRBD1 (7 bases). The origin of this receptor is a woman aged 18 to 75 with a cervical HPV16 infection that either progressed to CIN3+ or cleared (not recorded which). Sequenced: blood buffy coat. Incomplete CDR3 DNA: TGTGCCAGCAGCTTAAACACAGGGGAGGCGGAGACG. Amino acids: CASSLNTGEAET. From start to end, the CDR3 is CASSLNTGEAETQYF. The whole variable domain, remainder taken from reference TRBV7-6 and TRBJ2-3, is GAGVSQSPRYKVTKRGQDVALRCDPISGHVSLYWYRQALGQGPEFLTYFNYEAQQDKSGLPNDRFSAERPEGSISTLTIQRTEQRDSAMYRCASSLNTGEAETQYFGPGTRLTVL.